The 25 T cell receptor beta chains below were found in one sample sequenced in a study of T cell responses to AZD1222 COVID-19 vaccine. The method was immunoSEQ multiplex PCR; TCRdb's version includes in-frame clones alone and lacks a portion of them. The sample consists of 100,000 to 150,000 clones, about 89% of them appearing once. Specimen: peripheral blood, collected on day 0 of AZD1222 vaccination. Every receptor here comes from an adult in good health.

The chain carries TRBV6-2 or TRBV6-3 and TRBJ1-3; D ambiguous. The CDR3 loop spans 15 amino acids. The V end was cut by 2 bases, the J end by 0 bases, with 8 bases between. Per germline, CDR1 MNHEY and CDR2 SVGEGT. The CDR3 loop reads CASSYGASSGNTIYF. For the CDR3, the DNA is TGTGCCAGCAGTTACGGAGCCTCCTCTGGAAACACCATATATTTT.

V gene TRBV5-4 combines with J gene TRBJ2-1; tentative D call: TRBD2 (6 bases). Trimming shortened V by 2 bases and J by 5 bases, and 8 bases separated the two germline ends. Germline CDR1 is SGHNT and CDR2 is YYREEE (reference sequence). The CDR3 length is 13 residues. CDR3 sequence: CASSFGGHNEQFF. CDR3 sequence (DNA): TGTGCCAGCAGCTTCGGGGGACACAATGAGCAGTTCTTC.

The chain joins TRBV19 to TRBJ2-6, with no clear D. Germline lookup yields CDR1 LNHDA and CDR2 SQIVND (reference sequence). The CDR3 extends over 18 amino acids. Trimming removed 3 bases at V and 0 bases at J, with 15 bases between. CDR3 sequence (DNA): TGTGCCAGTAGTATCTTGGGCAAGATCATCTCTGGGGCCAACGTCCTGACTTTC. Translation gives CASSILGKIISGANVLTF.

In this sample, this clone turned up a few times. The genes are TRBV5-1 and TRBJ1-2; 7 positions match TRBD1. Germline CDR1 and CDR2: SGHRS and YFSETQ. V was clipped by 0 bases and J by 6 bases; unmatched bases: 2. CDR3 size: 13 residues. The CDR3, as DNA: TGCGCCAGCAGCTTGGAGGGACAGAATGGCTACACCTTC. As protein: CASSLEGQNGYTF.

J is TRBJ1-4 and V is TRBV7-2; D perhaps matches TRBD1 (5 bases). This CDR3 spans 16 amino acids. The germline V gene has CDR1 SGHTA and CDR2 FQGNSA. With 2 bases removed from V and 6 bases from J, the gap between germline ends came to 16 bases. CDR3 sequence: CASSLLGGAIDEKLFF. The CDR3 nucleotides read TGTGCCAGCAGCTTACTGGGAGGGGCAATTGATGAAAAACTGTTTTTT. The full variable domain, its missing parts supplied by reference TRBV7-2 and TRBJ1-4, is GAGVSQSPSNKVTEKGKDVELRCDPISGHTALYWYRQSLGQGLEFLIYFQGNSAPDKSGLPSDRFSAERTGGSVSTLTIQRTQQEDSAVYLCASSLLGGAIDEKLFFGSGTQLSVL.

V is TRBV30 and J is TRBJ1-1; D is unresolved. The CDR3 has 13 residues. Germline CDR1 is GTSNPN and CDR2 is SVGIG (reference sequence). V was clipped by 4 bases and J by 3 bases, with 12 bases between them. CDR3 residues: CAWTRTRDTEAFF. CDR3 coding DNA: TGTGCCTGGACAAGGACCCGCGACACTGAAGCTTTCTTT.

The chain carries TRBV5-1 and TRBJ2-7, with TRBD2 matching 13 bases. Germline CDR1 SGHRS, CDR2 YFSETQ. V shed 2 bases, J shed 5 bases, and the junction held 7 bases outside the gene matches. The CDR3 extends over 16 amino acids. The CDR3: CASSLWGTSGIDEQYF. The CDR3 nucleotides read TGCGCCAGCAGCTTATGGGGGACTAGCGGGATCGACGAGCAGTACTTC. Using reference TRBV5-1 and TRBJ2-7 for the parts outside the CDR3, the full variable domain is KAGVTQTPRYLIKTRGQQVTLSCSPISGHRSVSWYQQTPGQGLQFLFEYFSETQRNKGNFPGRFSGRQFSNSRSEMNVSTLELGDSALYLCASSLWGTSGIDEQYFGPGTRLTVT.

The V gene is TRBV11-1, the J gene TRBJ2-1, with D perhaps assigned TRBD1 or TRBD2 (6 bases each). V was cut by 1 base and J by 8 bases, with 15 bases left in between. Germline CDR1 reads SGHAT; CDR2 reads FQDESV (reference sequence). CDR3 length equals 15 residues. The CDR3 protein is CASSLEGGEVHEQFF. The CDR3 DNA is TGTGCCAGCAGCTTAGAGGGGGGAGAGGTGCATGAGCAGTTCTTC.

This rearrangement joins TRBV7-2 to TRBJ1-5, with 7 nucleotides matching TRBD1. Per the germline V gene, CDR1 is SGHTA and CDR2 is FQGNSA. V trimming: 3 bases; J trimming: 6 bases; junction bases outside the gene matches: 5. There are 14 residues in the CDR3. The CDR3, as DNA: TGTGCCAGCAGCTTCGGACAGGCCCTTCAGCCCCAGCATTTT. Residues: CASSFGQALQPQHF.

This rearrangement joins TRBV6-6 to TRBJ1-2; D remains ambiguous. Germline V gene lookup returns CDR1 MNHNY and CDR2 SVGAGI (reference sequence). The ends were cut back, 6 bases at V and 8 bases at J, with 22 bases in the middle. This CDR3 is 15 amino acids long. CDR3 DNA sequence: TGTGCCAGCAGCCTTCACCCGACGACGGAGTTGGGCTACACCTTC. This gives the protein CASSLHPTTELGYTF.

This chain uses TRBV14 with TRBJ1-2, with TRBD1 as a possible D gene (6 bases). Looked up from germline, CDR1 is SGHDN and CDR2 is FVKESK. Trimming took off 1 base at V and 3 bases at J, with 12 bases between the two ends. The CDR3 extends over 15 amino acids. As DNA, the CDR3 is TGTGCCAGCAGCCAAGGGTTGGGGGGCGACTATGGCTACACCTTC. It encodes CASSQGLGGDYGYTF. The whole variable domain, remainder taken from reference TRBV14 and TRBJ1-2, is EAGVTQFPSHSVIEKGQTVTLRCDPISGHDNLYWYRRVMGKEIKFLLHFVKESKQDESGMPNNRFLAERTGGTYSTLKVQPAELEDSGVYFCASSQGLGGDYGYTFGSGTRLTVV.

The rearrangement joins TRBV6-5 to TRBJ2-7; 7 positions match TRBD1. The CDR3 contains 15 residues. The germline gives CDR1 MNHEY, CDR2 SVGAGI. V trimming: 9 bases; J trimming: 3 bases; junction bases outside the gene matches: 14. For the CDR3, the DNA is TGTGCCAGTAAGGGACAGCCCCGTGGGAGCTACGAGCAGTACTTC. Protein product: CASKGQPRGSYEQYF.

The chain employs TRBV12-3 or TRBV12-4 and TRBJ1-2; no reliable D call. Trimming removed 10 bases from V and 2 bases from J, with 11 bases in between. The CDR3 length is 12 residues. The CDR3 sequence: CATDAENYGYTF. In nucleotides, the CDR3 is TGTGCCACCGACGCCGAGAACTATGGCTACACCTTC.

The chain employs TRBV24-1 and TRBJ2-2, with TRBD1 identical over 7 bases. V lost 6 bases to trimming and J lost 7 bases; unmatched junction nucleotides: 7. Per germline, CDR1 KGHDR and CDR2 SFDVKD. The CDR3 spans 14 residues. This CDR3 reads CATSSTGEGGELFF. The CDR3, as DNA: TGTGCCACCAGTAGCACAGGGGAAGGCGGGGAGCTGTTTTTT.

The chain is built from TRBV29-1 and TRBJ1-5; D is undetermined. Germline lookup yields CDR1 SQVTM and CDR2 ANQGSEA. The length of the CDR3 is 12 residues. V gave up 7 bases and J gave up 5 bases, with 12 bases separating them. DNA of the CDR3: TGCAGCGCGTCGGAGGGAGATCAGCCCCAGCATTTT. It codes for CSASEGDQPQHF.

This chain uses TRBV27 with TRBJ2-7; 8 bases line up with TRBD2. Germline V gene data show CDR1 as MNHEY and CDR2 as SMNVEV (reference sequence). J gave up 6 bases and V 6 bases, and 10 bases lay outside the gene matches. This CDR3 is 14 amino acids long. The CDR3 sequence is CASSTGGRQGEQYF. The CDR3 coding sequence is TGTGCCAGCAGCACGGGCGGGAGGCAAGGCGAGCAGTACTTC.

V gene TRBV19 combines with J gene TRBJ1-1; D uncertain. Germline CDR1 is LNHDA and CDR2 is SQIVND (reference sequence). The CDR3 contains 14 residues. The germline V and J ends were trimmed by 6 bases and 3 bases, with 14 bases remaining between them. CDR3 DNA: TGTGCCAGTAGCCACAACAGTGGGTACACTGAAGCTTTCTTT. The encoded protein is CASSHNSGYTEAFF.

The chain joins TRBV7-9 to TRBJ2-3; TRBD2 matches 13 bases. V was clipped by 9 bases and J by 4 bases; unmatched bases: 1. The CDR3 loop spans 13 amino acids. Per germline, CDR1 SEHNR and CDR2 FQNEAQ (reference sequence). The CDR3 bases are TGTGCCAGAGGACTAGCGGGAGCAGATACGCAGTATTTT. Translating it yields CARGLAGADTQYF. The complete variable domain, with remaining parts taken from reference TRBV7-9 and TRBJ2-3, reads DTGVSQNPRHKITKRGQNVTFRCDPISEHNRLYWYRQTLGQGPEFLTYFQNEAQLEKSRLLSDRFSAERPKGSFSTLEIQRTEQGDSAMYLCARGLAGADTQYFGPGTRLTVL.

This chain connects TRBV2 to TRBJ1-4; D gene ambiguous. Trimming stripped 0 bases from V and 12 bases from J, with 5 bases between. This CDR3 comprises 11 residues. Germline assignment: CDR1 SNHLY and CDR2 FYNNEI. CDR3 loop: CASSEATELFF. The CDR3 region has the DNA TGTGCCAGCAGTGAAGCGACGGAACTGTTTTTT. Filled out from reference TRBV2 and TRBJ1-4, the complete variable domain reads EPEVTQTPSHQVTQMGQEVILRCVPISNHLYFYWYRQILGQKVEFLVSFYNNEISEKSEIFDDQFSVERPDGSNFTLKIRSTKLEDSAMYFCASSEATELFFGSGTQLSVL.

This chain uses TRBV4-3 with TRBJ1-2; TRBD1 aligns across 9 bases. CDR1 LGHNA and CDR2 YSLEER come from the germline V gene. The CDR3 spans 17 residues. V lost 0 bases and J lost 1; bases outside the gene matches: 6. CDR3 residues: CASSQDTHRGLNYGYTF. The DNA of the CDR3 is TGCGCCAGCAGCCAAGATACCCACAGGGGGCTTAACTATGGCTACACCTTC.

J is TRBJ1-3 and V is TRBV3-1 (or the pseudogene TRBV3-2); no definite D call. This CDR3 comprises 17 residues. CDR1 LGHDT and CDR2 YNNKEL come from the germline V gene (reference sequence). V was trimmed by 0 bases and J by 4 bases, leaving 16 bases between them. The CDR3 loop is CASSQDPQPRPGNTIYF. Here the CDR3 DNA reads TGTGCCAGCAGCCAAGATCCCCAGCCAAGACCAGGAAACACCATATATTTT.

The chain has TRBV11-2 and TRBJ2-5, with D possibly being TRBD2 (5 bases). The ends were cut back, 3 bases at V and 2 bases at J, with 10 bases in the middle. Per the germline V gene, CDR1 is SGHAT and CDR2 is FQNNGV. CDR3 length: 14 amino acids. The CDR3 sequence is CASSFYSGQETQYF. DNA of the CDR3: TGTGCCAGCAGCTTCTACAGCGGTCAAGAGACCCAGTACTTC.

The chain combines TRBV18 with TRBJ2-3; D is undetermined. Germline lookup yields CDR1 KGHSH and CDR2 LQKENI. CDR3 size: 12 residues. With 1 base removed from V and 3 bases from J, the gap between germline ends came to 2 bases. The CDR3 reads CASSPRTDTQYF. Written as DNA, the CDR3 is TGTGCCAGCTCACCACGAACAGATACGCAGTATTTT. Based on the CDR3 plus reference TRBV18 and TRBJ2-3, the full variable domain is NAGVMQNPRHLVRRRGQEARLRCSPMKGHSHVYWYRQLPEEGLKFMVYLQKENIIDESGMPKERFSAEFPKEGPSILRIQQVVRGDSAAYFCASSPRTDTQYFGPGTRLTVL.

This clone showed up just once. For the CDR3, the DNA is TGTGCCAGCAGCGGGCGGGGGGATTACAATGAGCAGTTCTTC. It encodes CASSGRGDYNEQFF. The chain combines TRBV28 with TRBJ2-1; 8 positions agree with TRBD2. Germline CDR1 MDHEN, CDR2 SYDVKM. The CDR3 has 14 amino acids. Trimming removed 6 bases from V and 4 bases from J; junction bases left unmatched: 5.

The DNA for the CDR3 is TGTGCCAGCAGCCTAACCGGGACAACCTACGAGCAGTACTTC. It specifies CASSLTGTTYEQYF. The chain carries TRBV7-9 and TRBJ2-7; D might be TRBD1 (6 bases). Trimming took 5 bases from V and 2 from J, leaving 13 bases between them. This CDR3 spans 14 amino acids. The germline V gene encodes CDR1 SEHNR and CDR2 FQNEAQ (reference sequence).